This T cell receptor beta chain was obtained from a study of response to subunit inactivated influenza vaccine. TCRdb re-derived calls from the RT-PCR reads in MiXCR, one entry per CDR3 protein. The sample contains more than 400,000 distinct CDR3 sequences, 6% to 9% of which appear only once. Study conclusions and caveats: Every seasonal influenza vaccination brings in few new T cells, the authors suggested.

In regard to this clonotype: Its antigen remains unknown.

The CDR3 is 15 residues long. The V gene lost 3 bases and the J gene lost 8 bases, with 18 bases spanning the gap. Germline V lookup: CDR1 SGHDT, CDR2 YYEEEE. The source of this sequence is a man aged 50-75 years who received an inactivated influenza vaccine. The source was PBMCs from blood, collected roughly 24 months after vaccination. This chain connects TRBV5-6 to TRBJ2-4; perhaps TRBD2 as D (5 bases). CDR3 sequence: CASSSDFGIWDIQYF. The DNA for the CDR3 is TGTGCCAGCAGCTCCGACTTCGGGATCTGGGACATTCAGTACTTC.